What follows is one TCR beta chain and its context. cDNA reverse transcribed from extracted RNA served as the sequencing template. Sequencing was performed with immunoSEQ multiplex PCR; in TCRdb, only in-frame clones are kept and a portion is missing. The table records 180,000 or so clones, approximately 50% of them present only once. Per the germline V gene, CDR1 is MNHEY and CDR2 is SMNVEV (reference sequence). The CDR3 is 13 residues long. The V end lost 2 bases, the J end lost 6 bases, and 10 bases lay between the germline ends. The data derive from a study of CD8+ T cells in alopecia areata. Specified treatment: oral pan-JAK inhibitor, 5-10 mg twice daily. Specimens obtained from alopecia areata patients comprised lesional scalp punch biopsies and peripheral blood. Separation by sorting yielded CD4+ and CD8+ T cells from PBMCs.

This chain joins TRBV27 and TRBJ1-1; D is possibly TRBD1 (6 bases). The sample here was CD8+ T cells sorted from blood, taken at week 52, from a patient treated with tofacitinib. This TCR was recovered from a human donor with alopecia areata. As DNA, the CDR3 is TGTGCCAGCAGTTTAATGGGGGCGGCTGAAGCTTTCTTT. The encoded protein is CASSLMGAAEAFF.